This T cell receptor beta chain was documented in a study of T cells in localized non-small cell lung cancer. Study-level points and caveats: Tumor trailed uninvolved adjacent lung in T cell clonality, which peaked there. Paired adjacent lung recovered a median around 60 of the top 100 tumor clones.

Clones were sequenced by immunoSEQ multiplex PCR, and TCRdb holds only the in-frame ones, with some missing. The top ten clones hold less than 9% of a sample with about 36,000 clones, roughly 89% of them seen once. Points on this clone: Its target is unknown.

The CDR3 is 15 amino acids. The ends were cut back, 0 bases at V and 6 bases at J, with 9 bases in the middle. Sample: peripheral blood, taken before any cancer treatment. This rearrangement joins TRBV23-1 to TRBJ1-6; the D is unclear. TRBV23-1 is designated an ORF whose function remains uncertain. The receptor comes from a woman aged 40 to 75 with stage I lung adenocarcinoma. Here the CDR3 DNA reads TGCGCCAGCAGTCAATCGAGCATAACTAATTCACCCCTCCACTTT. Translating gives CASSQSSITNSPLHF.